These 7 T cell receptor beta chains share one sample of origin, sequenced in a study of early stage breast cancer tumors. Here immunoSEQ multiplex PCR was the method, and the copy in TCRdb shows in-frame clones only, minus some. The sample includes approximately 10,000 clones, around 69% of them seen just once. Sequenced material: breast tumor tissue. Receptors originate from a person aged 35-50 years with breast cancer.

This chain links TRBV30 with TRBJ2-3; TRBD1 might be the D (6 bases). CDR3 length: 14 amino acids. Germline CDR1 reads GTSNPN; CDR2 reads SVGIG (reference sequence). V was cut by 4 bases and J by 1 base, with 12 bases left in between. The CDR3 loop reads CAWTDRGRTDTQYF. The DNA for the CDR3 is TGTGCCTGGACGGACAGAGGCCGCACAGATACGCAGTATTTT.

The rearrangement links TRBV21-1 to TRBJ2-3; the table assigns TRBD2, which was not confirmed against the DNA. TRBV21-1 is a listed pseudogene. The CDR3 contains 16 residues. CDR3 protein: CASSLTTERRTNTQYF. The DNA of the CDR3 is TGTGCCAGCAGCCTAACAACGGAGCGGAGAACCAATACGCAGTATTTT.

V is TRBV19 and J is TRBJ1-1; D remains ambiguous. Between the trimmed V and J ends, which lost 5 bases and 8 bases, there was a span of 15 bases. Germline V lookup: CDR1 LNHDA, CDR2 SQIVND (reference sequence). The CDR3 is 13 residues long. The CDR3 spells CASSATTRLEAFF. The CDR3 DNA follows: TGTGCCAGTAGTGCTACGACACGATTAGAAGCTTTCTTT.

This chain links TRBV6-6 with TRBJ1-5, with 8 bases that match TRBD1. CDR3 length equals 15 residues. In germline, CDR1 is MNHNY, CDR2 SVGAGI (reference sequence). V trimming: 7 bases; J trimming: 5 bases; junction bases outside the gene matches: 10. CDR3 bases: TGTGCCAGCAAGATGGGACAGGCGTTGGATCAGCCCCAGCATTTT. This sequence encodes CASKMGQALDQPQHF.

In this sample, this clone turned up once. The V and J genes are TRBV2 and TRBJ2-7, with TRBD2 identical over 14 bases. Germline V gene data show CDR1 as SNHLY and CDR2 as FYNNEI. The CDR3 is made up of 15 amino acids. The trim removed 5 bases at V and 6 bases at J, leaving 6 bases unmatched. CDR3 protein: CASSSYGTSGSEQYF. For the CDR3, the DNA is TGTGCCAGCAGTTCGTACGGGACTAGCGGGAGCGAGCAGTACTTC.

This clone was seen more than once but under ten times. This chain uses TRBV6-1 with TRBJ2-7; TRBD2 agrees at 12 bases. The CDR3 runs to 17 residues. V was pared by 2 bases and J by 3 bases, with 8 bases of the junction left unmatched. Germline V lookup: CDR1 MNHNS, CDR2 SASEGT. The CDR3 sequence: CASSEKGLAGELYEQYF. The CDR3 DNA reads TGTGCCAGCAGTGAAAAGGGACTAGCGGGCGAACTCTACGAGCAGTACTTC.

This clone has just a few counts. The chain recombines TRBV11-3 with TRBJ2-7; D is uncertain. V was shortened by 1 base and J by 2 bases, with 6 bases between the two germline ends. The CDR3 length is 13 residues. Germline CDR1 SGHNT, CDR2 YENEEA. DNA for the CDR3: TGTGCCAGCAGCTTAGGCCCCCCCTACGAGCAGTACTTC. Its translation is CASSLGPPYEQYF.